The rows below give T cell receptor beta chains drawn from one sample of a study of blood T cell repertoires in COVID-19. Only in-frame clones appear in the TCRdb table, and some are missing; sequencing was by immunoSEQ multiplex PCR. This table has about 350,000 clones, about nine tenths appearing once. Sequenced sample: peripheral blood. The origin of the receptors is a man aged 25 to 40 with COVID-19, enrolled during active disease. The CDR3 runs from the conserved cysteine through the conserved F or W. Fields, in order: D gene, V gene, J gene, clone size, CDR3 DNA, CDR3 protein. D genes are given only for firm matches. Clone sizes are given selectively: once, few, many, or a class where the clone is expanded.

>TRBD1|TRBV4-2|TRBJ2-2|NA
TGTGCCAGCAGCCAAGTGGACAGGGATGGCGGCGGGGAGCTGTTTTTT
CASSQVDRDGGGELFF
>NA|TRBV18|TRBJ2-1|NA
TGTGCCAGCTCACCCCTACCTTCATACAATGAGCAGTTCTTC
CASSPLPSYNEQFF
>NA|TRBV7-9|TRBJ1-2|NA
TGTGCCAGCAGCTTTCTAGGGGAGGCCGGCTACACCTTC
CASSFLGEAGYTF
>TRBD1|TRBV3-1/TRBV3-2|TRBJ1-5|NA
TGTGCCAGCAGCCAAGAATCCCGGGACAGGGCCACGCTCGCGGTGGGCAATCAGCCCCAGCATTTT
CASSQESRDRATLAVGNQPQHF
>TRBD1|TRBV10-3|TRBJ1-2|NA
TGTGCCATCAGGGTCGGGACAGAGCGATATTACACCTTC
CAIRVGTERYYTF
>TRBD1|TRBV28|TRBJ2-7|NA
TGTGCCAGCAGTTTACTAGGGACAGGGGGCTACGAGCAGTACTTC
CASSLLGTGGYEQYF
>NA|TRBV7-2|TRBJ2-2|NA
TGTGCCAGCAGCTTCCCACCGGACAGTTACACCGGGGAGCTGTTTTTT
CASSFPPDSYTGELFF
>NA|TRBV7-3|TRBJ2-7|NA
TGTGCCAGCAGCTTATCCTCCCCGGGACAAGGACTTTACGAGCAGTACTTC
CASSLSSPGQGLYEQYF
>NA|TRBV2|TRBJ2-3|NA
TGTGCCAGCAGTGAGCGACAGATCGGGACAGATACGCAGTATTTT
CASSERQIGTDTQYF
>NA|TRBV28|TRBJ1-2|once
TGTGCCAGCAGTCGCCTTATACAGGGTTATGGCTACACCTTC
CASSRLIQGYGYTF
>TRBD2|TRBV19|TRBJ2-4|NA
TGTGCCAGTAAGCGGGACTTAGCCAAAAACATTCAGTACTTC
CASKRDLAKNIQYF
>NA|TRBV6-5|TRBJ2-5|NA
TGTGCCAGCAGTTACTCGTTGAGGGCATCAGAGACCCAGTACTTC
CASSYSLRASETQYF
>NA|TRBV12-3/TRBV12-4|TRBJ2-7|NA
TGTGCCAGCAGCGGCTCCTACGAGCAGTACTTC
CASSGSYEQYF
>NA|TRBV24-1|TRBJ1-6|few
TGTGCCACCAGTGATGGCAGGATGTTGAATTCACCCCTCCACTTT
CATSDGRMLNSPLHF
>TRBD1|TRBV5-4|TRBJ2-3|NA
TGTGCCAGCAGCTTGGGGACAGGGCCCAGCACAGATACGCAGTATTTT
CASSLGTGPSTDTQYF
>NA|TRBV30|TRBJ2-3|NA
TGTGCCTGGGGGCGGGGGCGCTTTCGGGCAGATACGCAGTATTTT
CAWGRGRFRADTQYF
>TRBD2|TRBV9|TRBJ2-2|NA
TGTGCCACCACAAGGCGACTAGCGGCGGACACCGGGGAGCTGTTTTTT
CATTRRLAADTGELFF
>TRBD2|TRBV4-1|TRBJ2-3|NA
TGCGCCAGCAGCCAAGAAAGAGCAAGCGGGGGCACAGATACGCAGTATTTT
CASSQERASGGTDTQYF
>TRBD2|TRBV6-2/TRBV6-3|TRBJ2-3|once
TGTGCCAGCAGTCCCGGACTAGCGGCTAGCACAGATACGCAGTATTTT
CASSPGLAASTDTQYF
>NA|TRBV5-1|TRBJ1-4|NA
TGCGCCAGCAGCTTGGGAAACTCGGTAGCTGAAAAACTGTTTTTT
CASSLGNSVAEKLFF
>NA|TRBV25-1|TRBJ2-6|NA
TGTGCCAGCAGTGATCGAGGGTCCCCCTCTGGGGCCAACGTCCTGACTTTC
CASSDRGSPSGANVLTF
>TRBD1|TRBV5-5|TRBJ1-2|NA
TGTGCCAGCAGCTTGTCGGGATGGGACAGCTACTTTAATGGGACCTATGGCTACACCTTC
CASSLSGWDSYFNGTYGYTF
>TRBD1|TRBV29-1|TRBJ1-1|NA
TGCAGCGTGGAACCTCGACAGGGGGCCGCTGAAGCTTTCTTT
CSVEPRQGAAEAFF
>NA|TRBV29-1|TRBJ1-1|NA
TGCAGCTACAAGCGTCAGAACACTGAAGCTTTCTTT
CSYKRQNTEAFF
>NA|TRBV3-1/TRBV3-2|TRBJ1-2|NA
TGTGCCAGCAGCCAAGTGCCGGGAATTACCTATGGCTACACCTTC
CASSQVPGITYGYTF
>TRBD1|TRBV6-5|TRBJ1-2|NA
TGTGCCAGCAAGAGACAGGGGTTTGGCTACACCTTC
CASKRQGFGYTF
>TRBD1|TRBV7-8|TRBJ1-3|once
TGTGCCAGCAGCTTATCCTACAGGGGGCTAAGGTCTGGAAACACCATATATTTT
CASSLSYRGLRSGNTIYF
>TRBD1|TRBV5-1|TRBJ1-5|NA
TGCGCCAGCAGCACCTCCGGACAGGGTGATCAGCCCCAGCATTTT
CASSTSGQGDQPQHF
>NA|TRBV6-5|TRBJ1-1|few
TGTGCCAGCAGGGGGGGAGGGATGAACACTGAAGCTTTCTTT
CASRGGGMNTEAFF
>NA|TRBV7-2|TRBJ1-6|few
TGTGCCAGCAGCTTACACGTCGGGGGAAGGAATTCACCCCTCCACTTT
CASSLHVGGRNSPLHF
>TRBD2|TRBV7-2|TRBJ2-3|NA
TGTGCCAGCAGCCGCGGACTAGCGGGGGGGCCGCAGGATACGCAGTATTTT
CASSRGLAGGPQDTQYF
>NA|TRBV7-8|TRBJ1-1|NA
TGTGCCAGCAGCTTGGCAAAGCGGACTGAAGCTTTCTTT
CASSLAKRTEAFF
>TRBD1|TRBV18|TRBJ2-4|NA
TGTGCCAGCTCAGGCCCAGAGGGGGCAGGCAAAAACATTCAGTACTTC
CASSGPEGAGKNIQYF
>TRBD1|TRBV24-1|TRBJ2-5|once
TGTGCCACCAGTGACCCGTCCCCCGCACTCGTTACCGGGACAGGGGTGGAGACCCAGTACTTC
CATSDPSPALVTGTGVETQYF
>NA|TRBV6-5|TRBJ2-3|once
TGTGCCAGCAGTTACTCGGCGGGACCAAGCACAGATACGCAGTATTTT
CASSYSAGPSTDTQYF